A selection of T cell receptor beta chains follows, all from one sample in a study of cytomegalovirus exposure and HLA in healthy donors. Data came from immunoSEQ multiplex PCR; TCRdb stores just in-frame clones and leaves some out. Of approximately 61,000 clones listed, about 80% are singletons. The sequencing input was PBMCs. These receptors were collected from a man aged 45-60 years in good health and CMV-seropositive. CDR3s include the opening cysteine and the closing phenylalanine or tryptophan.

v_gene: TRBV7-2
j_gene: TRBJ2-1
CDR3aa: CASSLKPLTSGRGYNEQFF

v_gene: TRBV15
j_gene: TRBJ1-4
CDR3aa: CATSRGDSNEKLFF

v_gene: TRBV9
j_gene: TRBJ1-2
CDR3aa: CASSATVDRGYGYTF

v_gene: TRBV27
j_gene: TRBJ2-7
CDR3aa: CASRVLAGGSYEQYF

v_gene: TRBV5-1
j_gene: TRBJ2-7
CDR3aa: CASSVGQGAPGEQCF

v_gene: TRBV5-1
j_gene: TRBJ2-7
CDR3aa: CASSSGGGYEQYF

v_gene: TRBV7-9
j_gene: TRBJ1-3
CDR3aa: CASSSQGAAGNTIYF

v_gene: TRBV15
j_gene: TRBJ1-2
CDR3aa: CATSALRQTNYGYTF

v_gene: TRBV5-1
j_gene: NA
CDR3aa: CAISLGVGGQGSSYEQYF

v_gene: TRBV10-2
j_gene: TRBJ2-7
CDR3aa: CASSLDRAEQYF

v_gene: TRBV6-5
j_gene: TRBJ2-7
CDR3aa: CASLPGGSYEQYF

v_gene: TRBV7-2
j_gene: TRBJ2-7
CDR3aa: CASSLAGQGDYEQYF

v_gene: TRBV18
j_gene: TRBJ2-2
CDR3aa: CASSTREGTGELFF

v_gene: TRBV18
j_gene: TRBJ2-1
CDR3aa: CASSPPASSSGNEQFF

v_gene: TRBV5-6
j_gene: TRBJ2-4
CDR3aa: CASTPRSGLAKNIQYF

v_gene: TRBV27
j_gene: TRBJ1-2
CDR3aa: CASSETGGYGYTF

v_gene: TRBV7-2
j_gene: TRBJ2-7
CDR3aa: CASTRGVGAGYEQYF

v_gene: TRBV21-1
j_gene: TRBJ2-1
CDR3aa: CASIVAGAPPSEQFF

v_gene: TRBV5-4
j_gene: TRBJ2-3
CDR3aa: CASSSTSGTDTQYF

v_gene: TRBV30
j_gene: TRBJ1-6
CDR3aa: CAWSPGTISSPLHF

v_gene: TRBV5-4
j_gene: TRBJ2-5
CDR3aa: CASSPMTGGGTQYF

v_gene: TRBV5-8
j_gene: TRBJ2-1
CDR3aa: CASGGRGRGGNEQFF

v_gene: TRBV18
j_gene: TRBJ2-5
CDR3aa: CASSPFPGEETQYF

v_gene: TRBV9
j_gene: TRBJ2-7
CDR3aa: CASSSQGSSSYEQYF

v_gene: TRBV4-3
j_gene: TRBJ2-7
CDR3aa: CASSQDRQGGVEQYF

v_gene: TRBV27
j_gene: TRBJ2-7
CDR3aa: CASSYGTIPYEQYF

v_gene: TRBV7-9
j_gene: TRBJ2-2
CDR3aa: CDSSQRTDSANTGELFF